This T cell receptor beta chain was identified during a study of T cell changes during pregnancy in multiple sclerosis. In this sample, this clone turned up once. Germline V gives CDR1 SGDLS, CDR2 YYNGEE. This CDR3 region has 14 residues. Trimming pared 2 bases from V and 3 bases from J, leaving 11 bases between. Profiling relied on immunoSEQ multiplex PCR, and the TCRdb table lists in-frame clones only, not all of them. The table has approximately 92,000 clones, roughly 92% seen once. The sample was peripheral blood, taken in the first trimester of pregnancy. This chain connects TRBV9 to TRBJ2-5, with D maybe TRBD2 (6 bases). The receptor was isolated from a female donor with multiple sclerosis, enrolled in a pregnancy study. The CDR3 nucleotides read TGTGCCAGCAGCGTCGGACTAAATAAAGAGACCCAGTACTTC. Translation gives CASSVGLNKETQYF.